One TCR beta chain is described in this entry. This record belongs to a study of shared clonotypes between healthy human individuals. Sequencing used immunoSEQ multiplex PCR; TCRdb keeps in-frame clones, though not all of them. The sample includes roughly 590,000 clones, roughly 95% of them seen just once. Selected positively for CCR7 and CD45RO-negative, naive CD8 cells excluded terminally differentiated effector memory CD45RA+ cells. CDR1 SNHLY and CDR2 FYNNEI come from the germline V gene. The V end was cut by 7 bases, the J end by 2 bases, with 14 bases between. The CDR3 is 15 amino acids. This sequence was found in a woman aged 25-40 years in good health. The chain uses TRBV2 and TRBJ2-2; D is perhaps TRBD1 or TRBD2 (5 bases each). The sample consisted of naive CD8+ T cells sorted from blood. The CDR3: CASMFGGVNTGELFF. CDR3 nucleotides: TGTGCCAGCATGTTTGGGGGTGTAAACACCGGGGAGCTGTTTTTT.